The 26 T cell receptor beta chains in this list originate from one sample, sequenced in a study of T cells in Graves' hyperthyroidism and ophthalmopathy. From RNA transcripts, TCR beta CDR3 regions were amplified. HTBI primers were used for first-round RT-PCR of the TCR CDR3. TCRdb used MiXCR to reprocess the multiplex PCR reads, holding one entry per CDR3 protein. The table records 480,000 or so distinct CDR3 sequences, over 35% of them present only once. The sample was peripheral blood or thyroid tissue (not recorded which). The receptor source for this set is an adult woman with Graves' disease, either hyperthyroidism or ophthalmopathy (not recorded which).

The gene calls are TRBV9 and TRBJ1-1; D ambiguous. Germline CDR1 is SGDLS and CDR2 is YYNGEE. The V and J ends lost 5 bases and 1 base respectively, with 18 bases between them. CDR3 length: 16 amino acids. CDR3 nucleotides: TGTGCCAGCAGTGCTCGAATTCATGGGAAGAACACTGAAGCTTTCTTT. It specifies CASSARIHGKNTEAFF.

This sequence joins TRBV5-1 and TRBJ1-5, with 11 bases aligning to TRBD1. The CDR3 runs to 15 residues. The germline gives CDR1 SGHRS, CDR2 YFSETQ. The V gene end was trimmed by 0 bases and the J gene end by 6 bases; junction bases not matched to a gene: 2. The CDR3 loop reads CASSLEGQGGQPQHF. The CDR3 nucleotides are TGCGCCAGCAGCTTGGAGGGACAGGGGGGTCAGCCCCAGCATTTT.

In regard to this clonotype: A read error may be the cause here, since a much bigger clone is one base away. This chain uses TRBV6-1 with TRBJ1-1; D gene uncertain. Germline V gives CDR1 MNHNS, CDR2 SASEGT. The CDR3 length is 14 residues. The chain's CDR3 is CARSYDRRNTEAFF. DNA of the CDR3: TGTGCCCGCAGTTACGATCGACGGAACACTGAAGCTTTCTTT.

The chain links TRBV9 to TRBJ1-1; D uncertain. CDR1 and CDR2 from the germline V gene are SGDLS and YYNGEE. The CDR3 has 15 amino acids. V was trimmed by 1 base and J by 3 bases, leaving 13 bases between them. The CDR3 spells CASSVSGSWDTEAFF. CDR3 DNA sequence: TGTGCCAGCAGCGTATCGGGGAGCTGGGACACTGAAGCTTTCTTT.

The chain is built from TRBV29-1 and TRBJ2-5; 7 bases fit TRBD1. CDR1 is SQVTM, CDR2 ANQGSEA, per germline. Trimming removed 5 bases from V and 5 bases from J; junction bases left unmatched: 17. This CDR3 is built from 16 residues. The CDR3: CSVQEEPRGIRETQYF. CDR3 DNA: TGCAGCGTTCAGGAGGAGCCCAGGGGGATTCGGGAGACCCAGTACTTC.

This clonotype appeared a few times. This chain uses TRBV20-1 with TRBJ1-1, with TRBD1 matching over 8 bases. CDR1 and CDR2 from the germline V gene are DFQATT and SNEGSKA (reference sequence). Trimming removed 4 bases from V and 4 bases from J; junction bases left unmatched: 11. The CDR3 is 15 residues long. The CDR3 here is CSATETGAWGTEAFF. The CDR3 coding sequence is TGCAGTGCTACCGAGACAGGGGCATGGGGCACTGAAGCTTTCTTT.

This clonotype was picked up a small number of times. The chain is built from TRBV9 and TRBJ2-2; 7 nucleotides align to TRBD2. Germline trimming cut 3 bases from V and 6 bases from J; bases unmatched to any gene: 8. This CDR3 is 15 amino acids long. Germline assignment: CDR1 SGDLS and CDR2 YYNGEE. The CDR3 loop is CASSAPGGFPGELFF. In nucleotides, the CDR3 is TGTGCCAGCAGCGCCCCGGGAGGATTCCCCGGGGAGCTGTTTTTT.

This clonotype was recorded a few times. The CDR3 is CSAPGQEVSPLHF. The CDR3 nucleotides read TGCAGTGCCCCGGGACAAGAGGTTTCACCCCTCCACTTT. This chain uses TRBV20-1 with TRBJ1-6, with a possible D match to TRBD1 (6 bases). CDR3 length: 13 residues. Germline lookup yields CDR1 DFQATT and CDR2 SNEGSKA (reference sequence). Deletions cut 6 bases from V and 9 bases from J, with 15 bases between.

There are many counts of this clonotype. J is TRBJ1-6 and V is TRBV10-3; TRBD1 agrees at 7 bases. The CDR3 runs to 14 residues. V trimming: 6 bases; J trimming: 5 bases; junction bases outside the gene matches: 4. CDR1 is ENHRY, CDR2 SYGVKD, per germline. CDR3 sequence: CAIRGTADNSPLHF. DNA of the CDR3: TGTGCCATCAGGGGGACAGCCGATAATTCACCCCTCCACTTT.

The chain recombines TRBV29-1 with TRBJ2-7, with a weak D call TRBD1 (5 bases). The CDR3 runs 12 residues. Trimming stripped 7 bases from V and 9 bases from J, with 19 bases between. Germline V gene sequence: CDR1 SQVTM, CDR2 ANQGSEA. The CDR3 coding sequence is TGCAGCGGGATGAGACATCAGGGCGGGCAGTACTTC. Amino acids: CSGMRHQGGQYF.

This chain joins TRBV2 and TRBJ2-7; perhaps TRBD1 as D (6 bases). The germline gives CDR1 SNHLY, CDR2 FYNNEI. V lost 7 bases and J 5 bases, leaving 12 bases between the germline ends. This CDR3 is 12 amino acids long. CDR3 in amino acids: CASTGAYHEQYF. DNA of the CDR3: TGTGCCAGCACAGGGGCCTACCACGAGCAGTACTTC.

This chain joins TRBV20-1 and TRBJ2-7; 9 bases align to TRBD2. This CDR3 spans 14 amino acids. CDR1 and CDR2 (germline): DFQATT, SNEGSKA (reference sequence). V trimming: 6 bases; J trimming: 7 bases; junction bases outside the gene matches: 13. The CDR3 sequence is CSAPVNGAGGEQYF. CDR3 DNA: TGCAGTGCCCCCGTGAACGGAGCGGGAGGTGAGCAGTACTTC.

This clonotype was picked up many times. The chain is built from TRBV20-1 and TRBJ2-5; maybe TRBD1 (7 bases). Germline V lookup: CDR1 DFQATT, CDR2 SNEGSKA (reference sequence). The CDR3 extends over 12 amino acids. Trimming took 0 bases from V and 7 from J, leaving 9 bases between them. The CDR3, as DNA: TGCAGTGCTAGAGAGCAGGGGGGGACCCAGTACTTC. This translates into CSAREQGGTQYF.

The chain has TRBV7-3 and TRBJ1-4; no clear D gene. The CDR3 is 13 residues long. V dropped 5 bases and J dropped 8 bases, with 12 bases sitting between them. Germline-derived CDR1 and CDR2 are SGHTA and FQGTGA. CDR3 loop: CASSGGLSEKLFF. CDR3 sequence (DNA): TGTGCCAGCAGCGGAGGACTGAGCGAAAAACTGTTTTTT.

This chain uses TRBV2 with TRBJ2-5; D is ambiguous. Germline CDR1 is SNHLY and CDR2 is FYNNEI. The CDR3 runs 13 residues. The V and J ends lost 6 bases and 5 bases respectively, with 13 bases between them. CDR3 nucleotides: TGTGCCAGCAGCTTACTTTCGGCGGAGACCCAGTACTTC. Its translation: CASSLLSAETQYF.

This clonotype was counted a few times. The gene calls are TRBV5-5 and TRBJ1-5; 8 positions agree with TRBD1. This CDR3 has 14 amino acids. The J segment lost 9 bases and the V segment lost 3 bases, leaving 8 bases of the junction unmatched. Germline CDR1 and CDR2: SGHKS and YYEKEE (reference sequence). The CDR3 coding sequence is TGTGCCAGCAGCTATGGACAGGGAGGCCTGCCCCAGCATTTT. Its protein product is CASSYGQGGLPQHF.

The CDR3 DNA reads TGTGCCATCAGTGAGATAAAGGGTGTAGGGAATCAGCCCCAGTACTTC. It is translated as CAISEIKGVGNQPQYF. The chain employs TRBV10-3 and TRBJ2-5, with D unresolved. Trimming took off 2 bases at V and 9 bases at J, with 22 bases between the two ends. This CDR3 spans 16 amino acids. The germline gives CDR1 ENHRY, CDR2 SYGVKD.

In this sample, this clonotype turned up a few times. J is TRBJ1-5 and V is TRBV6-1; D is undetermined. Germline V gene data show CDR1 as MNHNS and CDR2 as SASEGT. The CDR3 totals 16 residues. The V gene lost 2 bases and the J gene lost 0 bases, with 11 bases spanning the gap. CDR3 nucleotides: TGTGCCAGCAGTGAATTTGGAGCCCCTAGCAATCAGCCCCAGCATTTT. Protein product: CASSEFGAPSNQPQHF.

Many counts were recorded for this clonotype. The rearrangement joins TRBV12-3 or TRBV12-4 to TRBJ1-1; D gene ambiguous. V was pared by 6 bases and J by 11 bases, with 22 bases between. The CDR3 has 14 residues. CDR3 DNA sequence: TGTGCCAGCAGACCCACCCCGGGAGGTCGTGAGGCTTTCTTT. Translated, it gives CASRPTPGGREAFF.

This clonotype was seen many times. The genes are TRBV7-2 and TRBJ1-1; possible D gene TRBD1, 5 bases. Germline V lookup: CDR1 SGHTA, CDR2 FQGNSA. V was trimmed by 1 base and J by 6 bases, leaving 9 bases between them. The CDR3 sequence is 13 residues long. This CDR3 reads CASSLGRVSEAFF. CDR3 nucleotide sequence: TGTGCCAGCAGCTTAGGCAGGGTTTCTGAAGCTTTCTTT.

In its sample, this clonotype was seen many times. The CDR3 is CSASRSSRPGNTIYF. The CDR3, as DNA: TGCAGTGCTAGTAGGTCCTCCCGTCCCGGAAACACCATATATTTT. The rearrangement uses TRBV20-1 and TRBJ1-3; D gene uncertain. The germline V and J ends were trimmed by 3 bases and 4 bases, with 16 bases remaining between them. Germline CDR1 reads DFQATT; CDR2 reads SNEGSKA (reference sequence). The CDR3 spans 15 residues.

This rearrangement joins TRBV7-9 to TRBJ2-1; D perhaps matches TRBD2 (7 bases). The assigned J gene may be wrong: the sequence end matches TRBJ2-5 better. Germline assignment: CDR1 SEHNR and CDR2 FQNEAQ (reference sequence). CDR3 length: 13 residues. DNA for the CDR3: TGTGCCAGCAGCATGGGGGGGCGGCAGACCCAGTACTTC. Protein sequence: CASSMGGRQTQYF.

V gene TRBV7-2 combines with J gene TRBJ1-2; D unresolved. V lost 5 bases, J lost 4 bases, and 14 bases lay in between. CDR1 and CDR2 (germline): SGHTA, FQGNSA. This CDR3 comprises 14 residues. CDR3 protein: CASSLHRALYGYTF. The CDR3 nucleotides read TGTGCCAGCAGCCTCCACCGGGCCCTCTATGGCTACACCTTC.

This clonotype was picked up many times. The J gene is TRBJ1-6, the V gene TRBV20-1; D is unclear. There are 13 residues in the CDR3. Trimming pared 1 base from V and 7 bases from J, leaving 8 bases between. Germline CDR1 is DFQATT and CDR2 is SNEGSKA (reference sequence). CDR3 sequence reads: CSARGGQNSPLHF. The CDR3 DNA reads TGCAGTGCTAGAGGAGGCCAAAATTCACCCCTCCACTTT.

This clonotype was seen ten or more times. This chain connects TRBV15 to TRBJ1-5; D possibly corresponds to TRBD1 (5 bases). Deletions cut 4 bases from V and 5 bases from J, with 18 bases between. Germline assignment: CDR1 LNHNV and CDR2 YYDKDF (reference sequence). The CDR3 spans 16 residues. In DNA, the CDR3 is TGTGCCACCAGCACCCGCTTGGGGGGGGGGGATCAGCCCCAGCATTTT. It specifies CATSTRLGGGDQPQHF.

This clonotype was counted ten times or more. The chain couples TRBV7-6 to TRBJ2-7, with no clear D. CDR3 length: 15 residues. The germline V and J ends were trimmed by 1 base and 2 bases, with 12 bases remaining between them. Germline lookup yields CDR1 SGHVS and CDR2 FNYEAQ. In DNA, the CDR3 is TGTGCCAGCAGCTTAGGGAGTTCCCAAACCTACGAGCAGTACTTC. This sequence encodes CASSLGSSQTYEQYF.